This T cell receptor beta chain comes out of a study of shared clonotypes between healthy human individuals. Assay used: immunoSEQ multiplex PCR; TCRdb lists only in-frame clones, some missing. The table shows about 2 million clones, with roughly 94% occurring only once. The V gene's germline CDR1 is SGHNT and CDR2 YENEEA. This CDR3 comprises 17 residues. Between the trimmed V and J ends, which lost 5 bases and 0 bases, there was a span of 19 bases. The rearrangement joins TRBV11-3 to TRBJ2-5, with D possibly being TRBD2 (6 bases). The source of this sequence is a man between 18 and 29 years old in good health. The sample comprised naive CD4+ T cells sorted from blood. Subset specified: CD45RA+ positively selected. The CDR3: CASSLGRGGSYQETQYF. The CDR3 DNA reads as TGTGCCAGCAGCCTGGGGCGGGGCGGTTCGTACCAAGAGACCCAGTACTTC.